This T cell receptor (beta chain) is from a study of technical replicates of blood from several donors. Germline V gives CDR1 SGHDT, CDR2 YYEEEE. The CDR3 is 12 residues long. V shed 4 bases and J shed 3 bases, with 5 bases lying between them. Sequencing was performed with immunoSEQ multiplex PCR; in TCRdb, only in-frame clones are kept and a portion is missing. The sample includes more than 70,000 clones, roughly 96% of them seen just once. Sequencing input: T cells isolated from PBMCs. This rearrangement joins TRBV5-6 to TRBJ1-3; D gene uncertain. The receptor was derived from a human donor in good health. In DNA form, the CDR3 reads TGTGCCAGCAGCGACTATGGAAACACCATATATTTT. It encodes CASSDYGNTIYF.